The 9 T cell receptor beta chains reported below all come from one sample, sequenced in a study of T cell clonality in common variable immunodeficiency. Assay used: immunoSEQ multiplex PCR; TCRdb lists only in-frame clones, some missing. Observed in the sample are roughly 58,000 clones, none of them singletons. Sequencing was done on a sample of peripheral blood mononuclear cells. The receptors were gathered from a person aged 18-70 years in good health.

There are many counts of this clone. The chain's CDR3 is CASSQAIPTGHGYTF. The DNA read from the CDR3 is TGTGCCAGCAGCCAGGCAATACCAACAGGGCACGGC. The genes are TRBV14 and TRBJ1-2; possible D gene TRBD1, 6 bases. The CDR3 is cut off 3 residues early in the read; its end comes from the germline J gene. From germline, CDR1 is SGHDN and CDR2 FVKESK. The CDR3 has 15 residues.

There are a few counts of this clone. Read coverage stops 3 residues before the CDR3 terminus; the germline J gene supplies the remainder. The chain carries TRBV30 and TRBJ1-2, with D uncertain. CDR1 and CDR2 (germline): GTSNPN, SVGIG (reference sequence). The CDR3 runs to 16 residues. Partial CDR3 DNA: TGTGCCTGGACTAGCGGGAGGTTGGAGAGCACAGATACC. It yields the protein CAWTSGRLESTDT. The full CDR3 is CAWTSGRLESTDTYTF.

This clone was counted at least ten times. The observed sequence ends 3 residues before the CDR3 terminus, with the missing tail filled in from the germline J gene. The chain carries TRBV18 and TRBJ2-7, with TRBD1 matching over 9 bases. V dropped 4 bases and J dropped 2; count of bases not matched to a gene: 3. Germline loops: CDR1 KGHSH, CDR2 LQKENI. The CDR3 sequence is 14 residues long. This CDR3 is CASSLRQGAYEQYF. The DNA read from the CDR3 is TGTGCCAGCTCACTCCGACAGGGGGCCTACGAG.

This clone showed up many times. The sequenced fragment ends 3 residues before the CDR3 boundary, so the rest is inferred from the germline J gene. The chain has TRBV5-5 and TRBJ1-5; TRBD1 aligns across 9 bases. This CDR3 has 15 amino acids. The ends lost 4 bases at V and 1 base at J; junction bases unmatched: 3. Germline CDR1 is SGHKS and CDR2 is YYEKEE (reference sequence). The CDR3 bases that were read are TGTGCCAGCAGCACACAGGGGGCCAGCAATCAGCCC. It specifies CASSTQGASNQP. The entire CDR3 is CASSTQGASNQPQHF.

As regards this clone: The read falls 3 residues short of the CDR3 end, and the missing part is taken from the germline J gene. The rearrangement uses TRBV5-1 and TRBJ2-1, with 8 bases that match TRBD2. The ends lost 6 bases at V and 0 bases at J; junction bases unmatched: 11. Germline CDR1 SGHRS, CDR2 YFSETQ. The CDR3 totals 17 residues. The sequenced part of the CDR3 DNA is TGCGCCAGCACCCCCGGCGGGAGGACCTTCTCCTACAATGAG. It is translated as CASTPGGRTFSYNE. The complete CDR3 sequence is CASTPGGRTFSYNEQFF.

This clone showed up many times. With the read ending 3 residues before the CDR3 end, the germline J gene is used to fill in that end. This rearrangement joins TRBV5-1 to TRBJ1-5; D is undetermined. The CDR3 is 13 residues long. With 4 bases removed from V and 4 bases from J, the gap between germline ends came to 9 bases. The V gene's germline CDR1 is SGHRS and CDR2 YFSETQ. The DNA read from the CDR3 is TGCGCCAGCAGCGAGGTCCCTAATCAGCCC. Amino acids: CASSEVPNQP. The complete CDR3 protein is CASSEVPNQPQHF.

This clone was detected ten times or more. The read finishes 3 residues shy of the CDR3 end, and the germline J gene is used to complete it. This chain connects TRBV28 to TRBJ1-4, with 10 positions matching TRBD1. J gave up 6 bases and V 6 bases, and 7 bases lay outside the gene matches. This CDR3 is built from 15 residues. Germline V gene data show CDR1 as MDHEN and CDR2 as SYDVKM. The sequenced part of the CDR3 DNA is TGTGCCAGCAGATGGACAGGGGGTTTCGATGAAAAA. It encodes CASRWTGGFDEK. The CDR3 in full is CASRWTGGFDEKLFF. Looking up the rest from reference TRBV28 and TRBJ1-4 gives the full variable domain: DVKVTQSSRYLVKRTGEKVFLECVQDMDHENMFWYRQDPGLGLRLIYFSYDVKMKEKGDIPEGYSVSREKKERFSLILESASTNQTSMYLCASRWTGGFDEKLFFGSGTQLSVL.

Ten or more counts support this clone. The sequence runs out 3 residues before the end of the CDR3; the remainder is reconstructed from the germline J gene. This chain joins TRBV5-6 and TRBJ1-2; D is possibly TRBD1 (6 bases). Germline loops: CDR1 SGHDT, CDR2 YYEEEE. Deletions cut 4 bases from V and 5 bases from J, with 9 bases between. The CDR3 has 12 residues. The part of the CDR3 DNA that was read is TGTGCCAGCAGCCGCGACAGGTATGGC. It is translated as CASSRDRYG. The whole CDR3 sequence is CASSRDRYGYTF.

The sample holds many counts of this clone. The part of the CDR3 DNA that was read is TGTGCCAGCAGCTTGGCCACTAGCGGCAACCAAGAGACC. The encoded protein is CASSLATSGNQET. From start to end, the CDR3 is CASSLATSGNQETQYF. This chain uses TRBV5-4 with TRBJ2-5; 8 bases align to TRBD2. The CDR3 extends 3 residues past the end of the read, so its final part is completed from the germline J gene. CDR1 and CDR2 from the germline V gene are SGHNT and YYREEE (reference sequence). The trim removed 0 bases at V and 0 bases at J, leaving 4 bases unmatched. The CDR3 is 16 residues long.